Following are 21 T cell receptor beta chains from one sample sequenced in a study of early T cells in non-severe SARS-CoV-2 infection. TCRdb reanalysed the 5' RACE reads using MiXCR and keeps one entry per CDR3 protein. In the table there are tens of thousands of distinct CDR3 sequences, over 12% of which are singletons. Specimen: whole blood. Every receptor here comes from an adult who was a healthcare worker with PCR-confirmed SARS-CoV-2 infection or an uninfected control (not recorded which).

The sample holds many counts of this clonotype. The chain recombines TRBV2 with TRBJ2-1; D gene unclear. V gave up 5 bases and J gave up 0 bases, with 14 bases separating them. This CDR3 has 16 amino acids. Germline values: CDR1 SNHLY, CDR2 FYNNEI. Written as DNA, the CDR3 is TGTGCCAGCAGTAAAGAGCGTATTAGCTCCTACAATGAGCAGTTCTTC. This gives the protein CASSKERISSYNEQFF. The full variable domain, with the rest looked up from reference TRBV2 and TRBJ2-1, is EPEVTQTPSHQVTQMGQEVILRCVPISNHLYFYWYRQILGQKVEFLVSFYNNEISEKSEIFDDQFSVERPDGSNFTLKIRSTKLEDSAMYFCASSKERISSYNEQFFGPGTRLTVL.

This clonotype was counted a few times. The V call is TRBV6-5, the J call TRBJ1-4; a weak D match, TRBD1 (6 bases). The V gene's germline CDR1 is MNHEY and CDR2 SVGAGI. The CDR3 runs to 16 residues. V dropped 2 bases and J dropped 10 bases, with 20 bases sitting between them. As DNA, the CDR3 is TGTGCCAGCAGTTACCGCGCGGGGGGGCGTTTGGGAAAACTGTTTTTT. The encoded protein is CASSYRAGGRLGKLFF.

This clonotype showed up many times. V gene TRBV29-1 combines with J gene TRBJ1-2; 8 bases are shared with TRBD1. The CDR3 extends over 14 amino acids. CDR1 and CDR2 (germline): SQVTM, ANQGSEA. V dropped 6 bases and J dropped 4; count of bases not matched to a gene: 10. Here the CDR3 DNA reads TGCAGCGTAGGAAAACAGGGGGGGAGCTATGGCTACACCTTC. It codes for CSVGKQGGSYGYTF. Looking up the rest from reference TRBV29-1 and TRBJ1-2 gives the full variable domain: SAVISQKPSRDICQRGTSLTIQCQVDSQVTMMFWYRQQPGQSLTLIATANQGSEATYESGFVIDKFPISRPNLTFSTLTVSNMSPEDSSIYLCSVGKQGGSYGYTFGSGTRLTVV.

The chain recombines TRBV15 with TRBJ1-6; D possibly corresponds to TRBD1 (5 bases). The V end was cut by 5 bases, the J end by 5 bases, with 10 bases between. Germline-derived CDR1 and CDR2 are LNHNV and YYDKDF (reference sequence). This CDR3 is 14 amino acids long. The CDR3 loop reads CATSPGTDNSPLHF. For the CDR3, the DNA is TGTGCCACCAGCCCAGGGACGGATAATTCACCCCTCCACTTT.

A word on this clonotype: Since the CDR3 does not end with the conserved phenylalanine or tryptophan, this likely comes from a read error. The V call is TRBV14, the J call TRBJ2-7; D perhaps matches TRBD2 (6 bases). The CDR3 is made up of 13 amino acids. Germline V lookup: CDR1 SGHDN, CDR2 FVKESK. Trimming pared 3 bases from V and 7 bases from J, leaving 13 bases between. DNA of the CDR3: TGTGCCAGCAGCCATGGGAGGCCGGTGGAGCAGTACATC. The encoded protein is CASSHGRPVEQYI.

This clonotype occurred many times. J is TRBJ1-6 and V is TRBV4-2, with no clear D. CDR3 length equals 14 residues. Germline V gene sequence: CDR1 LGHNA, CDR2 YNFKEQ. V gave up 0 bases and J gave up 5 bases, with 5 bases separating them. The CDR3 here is CASSQEQNNSPLHF. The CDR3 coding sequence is TGTGCCAGCAGCCAAGAACAGAATAATTCACCCCTCCACTTT.

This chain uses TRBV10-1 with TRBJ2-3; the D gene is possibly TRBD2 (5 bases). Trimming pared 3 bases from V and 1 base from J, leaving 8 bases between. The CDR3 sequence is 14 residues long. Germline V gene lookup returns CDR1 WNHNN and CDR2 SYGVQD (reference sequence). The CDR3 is CASSEGRRTDTQYF. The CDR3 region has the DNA TGCGCCAGCAGTGAAGGGAGACGCACAGATACGCAGTATTTT.

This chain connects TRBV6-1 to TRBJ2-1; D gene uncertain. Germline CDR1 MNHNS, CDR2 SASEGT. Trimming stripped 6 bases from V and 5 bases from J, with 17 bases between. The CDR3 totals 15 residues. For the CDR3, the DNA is TGTGCCAGCAGCCGGTATGTCGGTGGGAACAATGAGCAGTTCTTC. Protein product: CASSRYVGGNNEQFF.

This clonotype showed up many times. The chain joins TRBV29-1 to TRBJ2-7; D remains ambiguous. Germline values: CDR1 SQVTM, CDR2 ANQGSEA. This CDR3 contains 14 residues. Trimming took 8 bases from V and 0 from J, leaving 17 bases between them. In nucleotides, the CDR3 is TGCAGCTTTACGACGGCAGAAAGCTCCTACGAGCAGTACTTC. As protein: CSFTTAESSYEQYF.

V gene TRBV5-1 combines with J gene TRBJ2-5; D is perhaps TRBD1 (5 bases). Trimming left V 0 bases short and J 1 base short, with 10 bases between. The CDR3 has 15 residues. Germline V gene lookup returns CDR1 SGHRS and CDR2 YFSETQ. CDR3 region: CASSLEIRAQETQYF. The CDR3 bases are TGCGCCAGCAGCTTGGAAATCAGGGCCCAAGAGACCCAGTACTTC.

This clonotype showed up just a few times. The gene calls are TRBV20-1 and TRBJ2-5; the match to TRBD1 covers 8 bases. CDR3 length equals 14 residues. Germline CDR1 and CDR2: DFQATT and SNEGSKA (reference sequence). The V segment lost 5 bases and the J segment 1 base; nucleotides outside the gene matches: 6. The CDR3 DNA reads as TGCAGTGCTGTGAAAGGGACAGGCCAAGAGACCCAGTACTTC. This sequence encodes CSAVKGTGQETQYF.

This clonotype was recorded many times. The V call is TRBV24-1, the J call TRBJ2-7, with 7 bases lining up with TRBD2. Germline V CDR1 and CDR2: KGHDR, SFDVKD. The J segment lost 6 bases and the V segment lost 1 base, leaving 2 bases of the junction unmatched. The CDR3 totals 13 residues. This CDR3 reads CATSDFPGGEQYF. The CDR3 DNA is TGTGCCACCAGTGATTTTCCGGGGGGCGAGCAGTACTTC.

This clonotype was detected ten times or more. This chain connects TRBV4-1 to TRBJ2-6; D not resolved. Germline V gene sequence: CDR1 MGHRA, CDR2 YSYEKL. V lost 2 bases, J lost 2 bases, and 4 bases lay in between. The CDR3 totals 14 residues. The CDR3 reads CASSQLPGANVLTF. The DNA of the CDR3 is TGCGCCAGCAGCCAACTACCTGGGGCCAACGTCCTGACTTTC.

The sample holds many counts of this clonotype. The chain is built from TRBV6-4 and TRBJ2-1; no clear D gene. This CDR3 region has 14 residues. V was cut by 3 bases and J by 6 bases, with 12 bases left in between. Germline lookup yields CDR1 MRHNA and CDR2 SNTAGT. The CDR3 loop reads CASSEGQFSNEQFF. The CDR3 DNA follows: TGTGCCAGCAGTGAGGGTCAGTTCAGCAATGAGCAGTTCTTC.

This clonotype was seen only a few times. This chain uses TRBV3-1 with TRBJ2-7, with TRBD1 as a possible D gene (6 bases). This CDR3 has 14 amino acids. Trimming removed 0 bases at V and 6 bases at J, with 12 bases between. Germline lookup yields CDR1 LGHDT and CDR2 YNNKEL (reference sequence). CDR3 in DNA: TGTGCCAGCAGCCAAGAGGGGGCACATCGCGAGCAGTACTTC. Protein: CASSQEGAHREQYF.

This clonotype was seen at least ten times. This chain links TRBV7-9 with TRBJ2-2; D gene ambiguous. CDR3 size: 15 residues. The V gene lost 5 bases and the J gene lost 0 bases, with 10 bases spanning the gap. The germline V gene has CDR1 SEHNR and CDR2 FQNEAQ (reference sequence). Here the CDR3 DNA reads TGTGCCAGCAGCCGCGGACCGACGAACACCGGGGAGCTGTTTTTT. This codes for CASSRGPTNTGELFF.

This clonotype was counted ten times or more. The DNA for the CDR3 is TGTGCCAGCAAAGGAAGAGCGGGAGGAACTTTTAATGAGCAGTTCTTC. This sequence encodes CASKGRAGGTFNEQFF. V usage is TRBV2 and J usage is TRBJ2-1; 9 bases map to TRBD2. Germline CDR1 is SNHLY and CDR2 is FYNNEI. The J segment lost 7 bases and the V segment lost 7 bases, leaving 14 bases of the junction unmatched. This CDR3 is built from 16 residues.

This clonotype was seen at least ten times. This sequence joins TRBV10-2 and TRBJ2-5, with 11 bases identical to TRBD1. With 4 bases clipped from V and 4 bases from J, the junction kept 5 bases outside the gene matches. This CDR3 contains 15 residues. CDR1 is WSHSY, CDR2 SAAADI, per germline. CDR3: CASSARTGGAETQYF. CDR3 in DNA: TGCGCCAGCAGTGCTCGGACAGGGGGCGCAGAGACCCAGTACTTC.

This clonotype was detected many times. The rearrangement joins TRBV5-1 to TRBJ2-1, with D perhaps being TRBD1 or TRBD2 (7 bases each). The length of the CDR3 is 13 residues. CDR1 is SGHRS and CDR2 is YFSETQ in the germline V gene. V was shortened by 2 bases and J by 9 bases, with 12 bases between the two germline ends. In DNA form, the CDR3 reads TGCGCCAGCAGCTTCCAGGGGGAGGGTGAGCAGTTCTTC. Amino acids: CASSFQGEGEQFF. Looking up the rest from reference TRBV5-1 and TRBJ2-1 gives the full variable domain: KAGVTQTPRYLIKTRGQQVTLSCSPISGHRSVSWYQQTPGQGLQFLFEYFSETQRNKGNFPGRFSGRQFSNSRSEMNVSTLELGDSALYLCASSFQGEGEQFFGPGTRLTVL.

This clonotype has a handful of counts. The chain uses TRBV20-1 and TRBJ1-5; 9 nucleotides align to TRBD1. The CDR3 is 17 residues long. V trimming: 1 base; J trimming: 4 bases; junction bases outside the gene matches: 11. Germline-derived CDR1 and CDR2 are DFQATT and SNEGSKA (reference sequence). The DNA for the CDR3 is TGCAGTGCTAGAGCCTCTCCTGGGACAGGGTCGAATCAGCCCCAGCATTTT. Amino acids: CSARASPGTGSNQPQHF.

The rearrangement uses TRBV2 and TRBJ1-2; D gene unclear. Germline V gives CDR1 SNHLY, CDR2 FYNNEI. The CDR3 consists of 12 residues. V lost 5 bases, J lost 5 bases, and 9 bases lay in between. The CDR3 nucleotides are TGTGCCAGCAGTAGGACTTTTTATGGCTACACCTTC. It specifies CASSRTFYGYTF.